Listed here are 18 T cell receptor beta chains from one sample, sequenced in a study of T cells in Graves' hyperthyroidism and ophthalmopathy. TCR beta CDR3 regions were amplified from RNA. A first-round RT-PCR of the TCR CDR3 used the HTBI primer set. TCRdb analysed the multiplex PCR reads with MiXCR anew, one entry per CDR3 protein. The sample lists around 270,000 distinct CDR3 sequences; around 19% were seen once. Sequencing was done on a sample of blood. All receptors derive from a man aged 50 to 59 with Graves' ophthalmopathy.

This clonotype turned up a few times. This chain joins TRBV18 and TRBJ2-1, with D perhaps matching TRBD1 (6 bases). The V and J ends lost 0 bases and 0 bases respectively, with 12 bases between them. The CDR3 has 17 amino acids. CDR1 and CDR2 (germline): KGHSH, LQKENI. The DNA for the CDR3 is TGTGCCAGCTCACCACCGGGGGCGGCTAACTCCTACAATGAGCAGTTCTTC. Residues: CASSPPGAANSYNEQFF.

This clonotype has only a few counts. The rearrangement links TRBV6-1 to TRBJ2-7; D might be TRBD2 (5 bases). There are 15 residues in the CDR3. V lost 6 bases to trimming and J lost 0 bases, with 15 bases between them. Germline-derived CDR1 and CDR2 are MNHNS and SASEGT. CDR3 nucleotides: TGTGCCAGCAGGGTTAATAGCGCCAGCTCCTACGAGCAGTACTTC. This encodes CASRVNSASSYEQYF.

V gene TRBV7-2 combines with J gene TRBJ2-7; a possible D gene is TRBD1 (6 bases). The CDR3 is 15 residues long. Germline V gene data show CDR1 as SGHTA and CDR2 as FQGNSA. V was pared by 5 bases and J by 4 bases, with 18 bases between. The CDR3 loop is CASSQAAQGMYEQYF. Written as DNA, the CDR3 is TGTGCCAGCAGCCAAGCGGCACAGGGTATGTACGAGCAGTACTTC. Full variable domain (outside the CDR3, taken from reference TRBV7-2 and TRBJ2-7): GAGVSQSPSNKVTEKGKDVELRCDPISGHTALYWYRQSLGQGLEFLIYFQGNSAPDKSGLPSDRFSAERTGGSVSTLTIQRTQQEDSAVYLCASSQAAQGMYEQYFGPGTRLTVT.

This clonotype was counted between two and nine times. The chain links TRBV5-8 to TRBJ2-5, with TRBD1 matching 7 bases. The trim removed 0 bases at V and 2 bases at J, leaving 4 bases unmatched. The CDR3 extends over 15 amino acids. CDR1 is SGHTS and CDR2 is YDEGEE in the germline V gene. The CDR3 is CASSLAGGPQETQYF. The CDR3 nucleotides are TGTGCCAGCAGCTTGGCAGGGGGTCCTCAAGAGACCCAGTACTTC. Together with reference TRBV5-8 and TRBJ2-5, the CDR3 gives the full variable domain: EAGVTQSPTHLIKTRGQQATLRCSPISGHTSVYWYQQALGLGLQFLLWYDEGEERNRGNFPPRFSGRQFPNYSSELNVNALELEDSALYLCASSLAGGPQETQYFGPGTRLLVL.

The sample holds one count of this clonotype. The gene calls are TRBV9 and TRBJ2-3; the match to TRBD2 covers 10 bases. Germline V gene data show CDR1 as SGDLS and CDR2 as YYNGEE. V was clipped by 1 base and J by 3 bases; unmatched bases: 14. The CDR3 runs 19 residues. The CDR3 region has the DNA TGTGCCAGCAGCGTAAAGGAGTGGCCCAGCGGGAGGGCTACAGATACGCAGTATTTT. Amino acid sequence: CASSVKEWPSGRATDTQYF.

Notes on this clonotype: Given a much more abundant clone one base away, this may be a read error. In nucleotides, the CDR3 is TGCAGCGTAGTGACTAGCGAGAGGACCCAGTACTTC. Translation: CSVVTSERTQYF. The J gene is TRBJ2-5, the V gene TRBV29-1, with 8 positions matching TRBD2. Germline lookup yields CDR1 SQVTM and CDR2 ANQGSEA. The CDR3 runs to 12 residues. The V and J ends lost 6 bases and 7 bases, in that order; junction bases with no gene match: 7.

The V call is TRBV3-1, the J call TRBJ2-7, with TRBD1 as a possible D gene (5 bases). This CDR3 has 15 amino acids. Per the germline V gene, CDR1 is LGHDT and CDR2 is YNNKEL (reference sequence). With 0 bases removed from V and 5 bases from J, the gap between germline ends came to 14 bases. The CDR3 DNA reads TGTGCCAGCAGCCAAGATAGGGGCCTTTGGGACGAGCAGTACTTC. It translates to CASSQDRGLWDEQYF.

This clonotype was counted ten times or more. The chain is built from TRBV20-1 and TRBJ1-1; D ambiguous. The CDR3 sequence is 11 residues long. With 2 bases removed from V and 7 bases from J, the gap between germline ends came to 8 bases. In germline, CDR1 is DFQATT, CDR2 SNEGSKA (reference sequence). The CDR3 sequence is CSARTPSEAFF. CDR3 DNA sequence: TGCAGTGCTAGAACCCCTAGTGAAGCTTTCTTT.

There are many counts of this clonotype. A single base separates this from a much larger clone, so it may be a read error. The V call is TRBV3-1, the J call TRBJ2-7; tentative D call: TRBD1 (6 bases). This CDR3 is built from 12 residues. CDR1 and CDR2 (germline): LGHDT, YNNKEL (reference sequence). Between the trimmed V and J ends, which lost 5 bases and 3 bases, there was a span of 8 bases. The DNA for the CDR3 is TGTGCCAGCAGCAAGACAGGCTACGAGCAGTACTTC. This sequence encodes CASSKTGYEQYF.

The chain combines TRBV5-1 with TRBJ2-3; the D gene could be TRBD1 or TRBD2 (5 bases each). This CDR3 has 12 residues. CDR1 is SGHRS, CDR2 YFSETQ, per germline. V was shortened by 7 bases and J by 4 bases, with 10 bases between the two germline ends. In DNA, the CDR3 is TGCGCCAGCGGGACCCCCCCAGATACGCAGTATTTT. It is translated as CASGTPPDTQYF.

Ten or more counts support this clonotype. The chain carries TRBV10-3 and TRBJ2-2; TRBD2 matches at 11 bases. V gave up 3 bases and J gave up 7 bases; unmatched junction bases: 4. CDR3 size: 15 residues. Looked up from germline, CDR1 is ENHRY and CDR2 is SYGVKD. The CDR3 coding sequence is TGTGCCATCAGTGATACTAGCGGGAGATACGGGGAGCTGTTTTTT. This gives the protein CAISDTSGRYGELFF.

This clonotype was found a few times. V is TRBV3-1 and J is TRBJ2-3; 8 bases agree with TRBD2. The CDR3 runs 15 residues. Germline V gene data show CDR1 as LGHDT and CDR2 as YNNKEL (reference sequence). The junction had 4 bases not matched to a gene; V was cut back by 1 base and J by 4 bases. The CDR3 protein is CASSQALAVADTQYF. CDR3 DNA: TGTGCCAGCAGCCAAGCACTAGCGGTAGCAGATACGCAGTATTTT.

This clonotype appeared many times. The chain is built from TRBV6-1 and TRBJ1-2, with D tentatively TRBD1 (6 bases). Trimming took off 5 bases at V and 4 bases at J, with 17 bases between the two ends. The germline V gene encodes CDR1 MNHNS and CDR2 SASEGT. This CDR3 contains 15 residues. DNA of the CDR3: TGTGCCAGCAGTTCCCTACAGGGTCGCCGCTATGGCTACACCTTC. Translated, it gives CASSSLQGRRYGYTF.

The chain couples TRBV7-9 to TRBJ2-2; possibly TRBD2 for D (5 bases). The V end was cut by 1 base, the J end by 6 bases, with 9 bases between. The CDR3 length is 14 residues. Per the germline V gene, CDR1 is SEHNR and CDR2 is FQNEAQ (reference sequence). CDR3 in amino acids: CASSLEVGAGELFF. DNA of the CDR3: TGTGCCAGCAGCTTAGAAGTGGGAGCCGGGGAGCTGTTTTTT.

In its sample, this clonotype was seen many times. The chain recombines TRBV6-1 with TRBJ2-3, with 8 bases matching TRBD1. The CDR3 runs 14 residues. The germline V gene encodes CDR1 MNHNS and CDR2 SASEGT. The junction had 8 bases not matched to a gene; V was cut back by 6 bases and J by 6 bases. The CDR3 protein is CASSSGQGIDTQYF. CDR3 nucleotides: TGTGCCAGCAGCTCTGGACAGGGCATCGATACGCAGTATTTT.

This clonotype was counted only a few times. The chain has TRBV14 and TRBJ2-3, with D perhaps matching TRBD2 (5 bases). Germline assignment: CDR1 SGHDN and CDR2 FVKESK. The CDR3 extends over 17 amino acids. Trimming cost V 0 bases and J 0 bases, with 13 bases left between them. Here the CDR3 reads CASSQDGERTSTDTQYF. The CDR3, as DNA: TGTGCCAGCAGCCAAGATGGGGAGAGGACTAGCACAGATACGCAGTATTTT.

This clonotype was observed once. Just one base apart from a much larger clone, this may be a read error. V gene TRBV28 combines with J gene TRBJ2-4; tentative D call: TRBD1 (5 bases). Per the germline V gene, CDR1 is MDHEN and CDR2 is SYDVKM. The V end lost 4 bases, the J end lost 3 bases, and 13 bases lay between the germline ends. CDR3 length: 15 residues. CDR3 nucleotides: TGTGCCAGCAGTTCGGATGGGGCAAGCAAAAACATTCAGTACTTC. Translation: CASSSDGASKNIQYF.

This chain connects TRBV28 to TRBJ1-4; 12 bases agree with TRBD1. Germline V gives CDR1 MDHEN, CDR2 SYDVKM. This CDR3 has 14 residues. V shed 7 bases, J shed 7 bases, and the junction held 4 bases outside the gene matches. The CDR3 region has the DNA TGTGCCAGCACACTGGGACAGGGGGCTGAAAAACTGTTTTTT. This sequence encodes CASTLGQGAEKLFF.